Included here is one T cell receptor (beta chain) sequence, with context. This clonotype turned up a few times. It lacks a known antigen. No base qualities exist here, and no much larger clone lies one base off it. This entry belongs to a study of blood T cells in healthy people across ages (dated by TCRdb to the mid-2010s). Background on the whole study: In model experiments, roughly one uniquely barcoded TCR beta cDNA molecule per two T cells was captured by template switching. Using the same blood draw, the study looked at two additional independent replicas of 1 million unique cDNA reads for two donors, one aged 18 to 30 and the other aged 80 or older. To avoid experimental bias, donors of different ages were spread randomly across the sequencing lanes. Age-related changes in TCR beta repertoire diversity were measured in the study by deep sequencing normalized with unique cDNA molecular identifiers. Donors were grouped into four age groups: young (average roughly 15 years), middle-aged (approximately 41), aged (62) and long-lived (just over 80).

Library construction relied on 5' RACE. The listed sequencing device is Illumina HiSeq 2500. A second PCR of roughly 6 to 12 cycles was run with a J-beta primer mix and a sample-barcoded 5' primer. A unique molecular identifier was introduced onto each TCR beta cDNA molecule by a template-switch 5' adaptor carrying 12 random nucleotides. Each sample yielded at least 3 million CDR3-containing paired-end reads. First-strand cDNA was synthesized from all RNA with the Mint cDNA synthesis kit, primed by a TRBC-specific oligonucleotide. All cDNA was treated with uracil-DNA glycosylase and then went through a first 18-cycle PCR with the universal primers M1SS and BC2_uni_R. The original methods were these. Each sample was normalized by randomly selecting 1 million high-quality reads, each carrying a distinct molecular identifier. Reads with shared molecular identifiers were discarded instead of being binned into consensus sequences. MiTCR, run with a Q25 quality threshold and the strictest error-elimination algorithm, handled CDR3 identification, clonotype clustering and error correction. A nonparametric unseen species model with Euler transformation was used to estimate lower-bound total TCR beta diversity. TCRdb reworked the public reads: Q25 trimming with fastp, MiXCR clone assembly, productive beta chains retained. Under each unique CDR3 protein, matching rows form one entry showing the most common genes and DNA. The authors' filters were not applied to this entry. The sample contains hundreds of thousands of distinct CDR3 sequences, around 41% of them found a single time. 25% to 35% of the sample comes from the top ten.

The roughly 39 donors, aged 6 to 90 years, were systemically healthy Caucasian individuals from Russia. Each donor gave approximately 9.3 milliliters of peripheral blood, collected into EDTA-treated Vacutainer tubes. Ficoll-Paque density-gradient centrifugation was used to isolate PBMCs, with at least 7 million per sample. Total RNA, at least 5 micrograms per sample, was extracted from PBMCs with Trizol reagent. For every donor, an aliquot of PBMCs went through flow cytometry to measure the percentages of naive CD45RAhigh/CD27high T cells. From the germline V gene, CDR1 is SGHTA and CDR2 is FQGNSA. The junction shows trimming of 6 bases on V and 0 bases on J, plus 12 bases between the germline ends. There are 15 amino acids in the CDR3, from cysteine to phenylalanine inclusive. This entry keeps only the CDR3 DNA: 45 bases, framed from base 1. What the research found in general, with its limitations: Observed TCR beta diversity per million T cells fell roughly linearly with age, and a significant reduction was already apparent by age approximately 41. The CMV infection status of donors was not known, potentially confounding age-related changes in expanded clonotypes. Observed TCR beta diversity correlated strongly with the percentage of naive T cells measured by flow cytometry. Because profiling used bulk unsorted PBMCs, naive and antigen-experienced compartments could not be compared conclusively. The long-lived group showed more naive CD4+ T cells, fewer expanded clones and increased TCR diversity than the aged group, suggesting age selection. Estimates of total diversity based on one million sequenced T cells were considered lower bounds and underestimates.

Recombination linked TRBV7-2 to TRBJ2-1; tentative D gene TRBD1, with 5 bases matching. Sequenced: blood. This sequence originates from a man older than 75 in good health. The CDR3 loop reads CASRFDRSSYNEQFF. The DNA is TGTGCCAGCAGGTTTGACAGAAGCTCCTACAATGAGCAGTTCTTC. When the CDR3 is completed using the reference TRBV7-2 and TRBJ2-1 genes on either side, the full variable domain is GAGVSQSPSNKVTEKGKDVELRCDPISGHTALYWYRQSLGQGLEFLIYFQGNSAPDKSGLPSDRFSAERTGGSVSTLTIQRTQQEDSAVYLCASRFDRSSYNEQFFGPGTRLTVL.